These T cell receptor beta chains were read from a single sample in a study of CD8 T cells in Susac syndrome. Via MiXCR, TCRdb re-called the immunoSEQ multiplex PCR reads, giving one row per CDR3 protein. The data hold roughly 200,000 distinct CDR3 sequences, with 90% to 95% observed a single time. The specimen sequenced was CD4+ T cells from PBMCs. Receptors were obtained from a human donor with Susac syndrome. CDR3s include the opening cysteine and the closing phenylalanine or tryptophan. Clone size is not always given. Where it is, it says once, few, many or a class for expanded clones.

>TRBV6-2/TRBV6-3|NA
CASSYLGYTEAFF
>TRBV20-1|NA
CSGVEAGGYNEQFF
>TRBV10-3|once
CAIRGTSGGAGTANEQFF
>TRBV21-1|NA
CASSNGLARVHEQYF
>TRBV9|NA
CASSVGQSAYNEQFF
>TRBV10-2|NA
CASSLGQSEFTDTQYF
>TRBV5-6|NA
CASSIGGPSTDTQYF
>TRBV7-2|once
CASSLWQATDTQYF
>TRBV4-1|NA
CASSQGEVNTEAFF
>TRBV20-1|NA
CSARGPVNTEAFF
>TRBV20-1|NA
CSARDTPRGLDYEQYF
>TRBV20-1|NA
CSARDQWETQYF
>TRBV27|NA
CASSLVRKGGSYNEQFF
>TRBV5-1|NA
CASRGGADRSGELFF
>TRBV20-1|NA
CSARGPQGHEETQYF
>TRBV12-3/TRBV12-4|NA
CASRPSGSYEQYF
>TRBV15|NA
CATSRDRTYEQFF
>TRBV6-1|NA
CASREGEWSYGYTF
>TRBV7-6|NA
CASSHGGAGYNEQFF
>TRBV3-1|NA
CASSQDFGRRPGTQYF
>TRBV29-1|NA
CSVDKDLKLFF
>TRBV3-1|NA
CASSRAGDKLFF
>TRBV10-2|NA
CASRKGGFAEAFF
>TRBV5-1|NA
CASSTGTSGGPSTDTQYF
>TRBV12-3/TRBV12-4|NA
CAGSKITGELFF
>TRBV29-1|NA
CSVEDLGRLGTDTQYF
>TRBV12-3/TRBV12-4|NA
CASSSGSGGREKLFF
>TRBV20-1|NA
CSARDFRLAGDSDTQYF
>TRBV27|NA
CASSLNQGSPLHF
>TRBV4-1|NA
CASSQAAGGEEKLFF
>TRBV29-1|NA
CAGLNTEAFF
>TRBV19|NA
CASSLGTGVDEQFF
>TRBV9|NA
CASSVDGYGYTF
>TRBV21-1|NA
CAIKQSVREPSYEQYF
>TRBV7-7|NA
CASRQGTGELFF
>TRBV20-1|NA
CSARDSRERTEAFF